Sequencing of this T cell receptor beta chain was carried out in a study of T cell responses to AZD1222 COVID-19 vaccine. Sequenced by immunoSEQ multiplex PCR; TCRdb stores in-frame clones only, minus some. The sample has about 120,000 clones, approximately 83% seen once; the top ten hold 9.4%. The germline V gene encodes CDR1 SEHNR and CDR2 FQNEAQ (reference sequence). With 5 bases removed from V and 3 bases from J, the gap between germline ends came to 23 bases. The CDR3 sequence is 17 residues long. This specimen was peripheral blood, taken on day 0 of AZD1222 vaccination. The sequence derives from an adult in good health. The rearrangement uses TRBV7-9 and TRBJ2-7; D remains ambiguous. This CDR3 is CASSHNSDRVYFYEQYF. The CDR3 DNA follows: TGTGCCAGCAGCCACAATTCGGACCGAGTTTATTTCTACGAGCAGTACTTC. The full variable domain, rest sourced from reference TRBV7-9 and TRBJ2-7, is DTGVSQNPRHKITKRGQNVTFRCDPISEHNRLYWYRQTLGQGPEFLTYFQNEAQLEKSRLLSDRFSAERPKGSFSTLEIQRTEQGDSAMYLCASSHNSDRVYFYEQYFGPGTRLTVT.